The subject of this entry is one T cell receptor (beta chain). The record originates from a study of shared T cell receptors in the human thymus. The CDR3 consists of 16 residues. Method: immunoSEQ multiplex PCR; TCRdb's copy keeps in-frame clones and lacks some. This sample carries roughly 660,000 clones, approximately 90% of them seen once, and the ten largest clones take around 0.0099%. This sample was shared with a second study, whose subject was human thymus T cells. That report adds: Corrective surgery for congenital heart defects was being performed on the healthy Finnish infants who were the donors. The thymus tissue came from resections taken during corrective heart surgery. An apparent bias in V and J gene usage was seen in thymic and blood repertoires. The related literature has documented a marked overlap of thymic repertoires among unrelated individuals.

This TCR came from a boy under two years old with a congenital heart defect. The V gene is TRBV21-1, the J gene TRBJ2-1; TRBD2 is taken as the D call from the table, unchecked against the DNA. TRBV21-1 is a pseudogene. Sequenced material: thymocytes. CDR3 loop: CASSKAGLAAYNEQFF. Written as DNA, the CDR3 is TGTGCCAGCAGCAAAGCGGGACTAGCGGCCTACAATGAGCAGTTCTTC.